This entry concerns a single TCR beta chain. In its sample, this clonotype was seen many times. It lacks a known antigen. Qualities for individual bases were not recorded, and no much larger clone is one base off. This entry belongs to a study of early T cells in non-severe SARS-CoV-2 infection (dated by TCRdb to 2020 to 2022). The study in broad terms: TCR sequencing used bulk RNA from unsorted whole blood, so alpha and beta chains could not be paired. What the work shows at the level of the full study, not this receptor alone: Matching against VDJdb was skewed toward anti-spike CD8 responses, likely underestimated virus-specific expansions, and missed private and CD4 specificities.

This was a case-control study nested in a cohort of healthcare workers in London, UK, who had nasopharyngeal swab PCR tests and blood samples taken every week. Healthcare workers were enrolled in the week of the UK lockdown, from 23 to 31 March 2020, and were followed every week for up to 16 weeks. According to the germline V gene (reference sequence), CDR1 reads SGHKS and CDR2 reads YYEKEE. The V end loses 5 bases and the J end loses 3 bases, and a stretch of 20 bases separates them. The CDR3 measures 16 amino acids from cysteine to phenylalanine. Just CDR3 DNA is preserved here, 48 bases in frame from base 1. The library was made by 5' RACE. Data came from a NextSeq 500. Unique molecular identifiers were attached to individual cDNA molecules in the TCR library protocol so that sequencing error and PCR bias could be corrected. TCR alpha and beta chains were both sequenced, and the abundances of alpha and beta sequences in each sample were closely correlated with each other. The study's processing was this. Decombinator V4 was used to perform V gene, J gene and CDR3 annotation of TCR sequences. TCRs were defined as expanded if a significant change between any two time points was detected under a Poisson model with p below 0.0001. TCR abundances were normalised to the total number of TCRs sequenced per sample and were expressed as counts per million. TRAV1-2 paired with TRAJ12, TRAJ20 or TRAJ33 defined MAIT TCRs, while TRAV10 paired with TRAJ18 defined iNKT TCRs. A search of VDJdb, accessed on 1 November 2021, was run for TCRs annotated to CMV, EBV and SARS-CoV-2, with TCRs annotated for multiple antigens excluded. Using fastp trimming at Q25 and MiXCR clonotype assembly, TCRdb reanalyzed the public sequencing data and kept in-frame beta chains. Duplicate CDR3 protein sequences are folded into a single record with the most common DNA and genes. V and J calls and clone size were set by TCRdb, not the authors. For this sample the table gives roughly 53,000 distinct CDR3 sequences, of which less than 11% were detected only once. The ten top clones hold 4.5% to 5.5% of the sample.

The receptor was derived from an adult who was a healthcare worker with PCR-confirmed SARS-CoV-2 infection or an uninfected control (not recorded which). Sequenced sample: whole blood. This sequence uses TRBV5-5 and TRBJ1-1, with the identity of the D gene unclear. The DNA sequence is TGTGCCAGCAGTAACCGGCCGCCGGGAAGGGACACTGAAGCTTTCTTT. The translation is CASSNRPPGRDTEAFF.